The clone carrying this TCR beta chain was seen many times. Its matching antigen is unknown. These data come from a study of T cells in Graves' hyperthyroidism and ophthalmopathy. Study context: Initial diagnosis, before any treatment, was when peripheral blood was collected.

Hyperthyroidism patients were newly diagnosed, had disease duration under 2 months, and were aged 18 to 65 years. Broader study findings: Blood samples included most of the expanded thyroid clonotypes exceeding 0.001. The model's output predicted ophthalmopathy at a median of roughly 6 months prior to onset.

There were TCR beta CDR3 regions amplified from RNA transcripts. HTBI primers were employed in a first-round RT-PCR of the TCR CDR3. TCRdb called the multiplex PCR reads again in MiXCR, with one record for every CDR3 protein. The sample lists around 580,000 distinct CDR3 sequences; roughly a sixth were seen once. The receptor was derived from a woman between 18 and 29 years old with Graves' hyperthyroidism. The sample consisted of blood.

The CDR3 region is CASSYSISRASRFPDTEAFF. Here the CDR3 DNA reads TGTGCCAGCAGTTACTCGATTTCCAGGGCCTCGAGATTTCCGGACACTGAAGCTTTCTTT. This chain connects TRBV6-2 or TRBV6-3 to TRBJ1-1, with D perhaps TRBD1 (5 bases). Germline-derived CDR1 and CDR2 are MNHEY and SVGEGT. This CDR3 comprises 20 residues. V lost 0 bases to trimming and J lost 3 bases, with 26 bases between them.